Following are 27 T cell receptor beta chains from one sample sequenced in a study of liver allograft versus peripheral blood T cells. About the study: Comparing T cell receptor repertoires in transplanted livers with those in recipients' peripheral blood was part of the design.

TCRdb re-called the reads with MiXCR, one entry per CDR3 protein. Altogether some 6,100 distinct CDR3 sequences are present, 15% to 20% being singletons, with the ten largest covering roughly 58%. These receptors were taken from a human patient who had a liver transplant. Some T cells may have come from the graft donor.

This clonotype was found a few times. J is TRBJ1-1 and V is TRBV9; possibly TRBD1 for D (6 bases). The V gene lost 0 bases and the J gene lost 4 bases, with 16 bases spanning the gap. This CDR3 contains 16 residues. Germline CDR1 and CDR2: SGDLS and YYNGEE. The CDR3 region has the DNA TGTGCCAGCAGCGTAGGGGGAGGGCAGGGGATCACTGAAGCTTTCTTT. Translation gives CASSVGGGQGITEAFF.

This clonotype has ten or more counts. The rearrangement links TRBV5-6 to TRBJ1-1, with unresolved D. The CDR3 has 13 residues. V lost 2 bases and J 0 bases, leaving 5 bases between the germline ends. Germline CDR1 is SGHDT and CDR2 is YYEEEE. This CDR3 reads CASSFGMNTEAFF. The CDR3 nucleotides are TGTGCCAGCAGCTTTGGAATGAACACTGAAGCTTTCTTT. Based on the CDR3 plus reference TRBV5-6 and TRBJ1-1, the full variable domain is DAGVTQSPTHLIKTRGQQVTLRCSPKSGHDTVSWYQQALGQGPQFIFQYYEEEERQRGNFPDRFSGHQFPNYSSELNVNALLLGDSALYLCASSFGMNTEAFFGQGTRLTVV.

This clonotype came up many times. The V gene is TRBV19, the J gene TRBJ1-1; perhaps TRBD1 as D (6 bases). The CDR3 covers 15 residues. The ends were cut back, 0 bases at V and 6 bases at J, with 14 bases in the middle. The germline V gene encodes CDR1 LNHDA and CDR2 SQIVND (reference sequence). The CDR3 region is CASSIDRQGRPEAFF. In DNA form, the CDR3 reads TGTGCCAGTAGTATAGATAGGCAGGGGAGGCCTGAAGCTTTCTTT.

This clonotype has a count of ten or more. V gene TRBV11-1 combines with J gene TRBJ1-5, with D perhaps TRBD1 (5 bases). There are 15 residues in the CDR3. Germline V gene data show CDR1 as SGHAT and CDR2 as FQDESV (reference sequence). The V and J ends lost 4 bases and 4 bases respectively, with 14 bases between them. The CDR3 is CASSSGGDSNQPQHF. As DNA, the CDR3 is TGTGCCAGCAGCTCGGGAGGGGACTCTAATCAGCCCCAGCATTTT.

This clonotype occurred many times. J is TRBJ1-2 and V is TRBV6-5, with a tentative D call TRBD1 (5 bases). The CDR3 spans 15 residues. Looked up from germline, CDR1 is MNHEY and CDR2 is SVGAGI. The V gene lost 2 bases and the J gene lost 2 bases, with 12 bases spanning the gap. CDR3 amino acids: CASSYATASNYGYTF. The CDR3 DNA reads TGTGCCAGCAGTTACGCGACAGCCTCAAACTATGGCTACACCTTC.

This chain joins TRBV7-9 and TRBJ2-2; TRBD2 might be the D (6 bases). The CDR3 is 16 residues long. Germline V CDR1 and CDR2: SEHNR, FQNEAQ (reference sequence). V was trimmed by 2 bases and J by 1 base, leaving 11 bases between them. CDR3 sequence reads: CASSLPLGGNTGELFF. The CDR3 DNA sequence: TGTGCCAGCAGCTTACCCTTGGGGGGGAACACCGGGGAGCTGTTTTTT.

The chain employs TRBV27 and TRBJ2-3; 8 nucleotides align to TRBD1. With 5 bases clipped from V and 5 bases from J, the junction kept 12 bases outside the gene matches. The V gene's germline CDR1 is MNHEY and CDR2 SMNVEV (reference sequence). This CDR3 region has 16 residues. The chain's CDR3 is CASSEATGTGIDTQYF. CDR3 coding DNA: TGTGCCAGCAGTGAAGCGACCGGGACAGGCATAGATACGCAGTATTTT.

This clonotype occurred a few times. The chain links TRBV7-9 to TRBJ2-1, with D unresolved. Germline CDR1 SEHNR, CDR2 FQNEAQ (reference sequence). There are 15 residues in the CDR3. Trimming took 2 bases from V and 0 from J, leaving 8 bases between them. CDR3 residues: CASSLIPGSYNEQFF. The CDR3 DNA follows: TGTGCCAGCAGCTTAATTCCGGGCTCCTACAATGAGCAGTTCTTC.

In this sample, this clonotype turned up a few times. This chain uses TRBV12-3 or TRBV12-4 with TRBJ1-1; tentatively, D is TRBD1 (5 bases). The CDR3 runs 14 residues. V shed 1 base and J shed 6 bases, with 12 bases lying between them. The CDR3, as DNA: TGTGCCAGCAGTTTAGGTGGGAGGGGATCTGAAGCTTTCTTT. It is translated as CASSLGGRGSEAFF.

This clonotype occurred many times. The chain couples TRBV6-2 or TRBV6-3 to TRBJ2-3; 7 bases agree with TRBD1. Per the germline V gene, CDR1 is MNHEY and CDR2 is SVGEGT. This CDR3 region has 15 residues. V shed 2 bases and J 6 bases; nucleotides not matched to a gene: 8. CDR3 loop: CASSYRDSSRDTQYF. For the CDR3, the DNA is TGTGCCAGCAGTTACAGGGACAGCTCCAGGGATACGCAGTATTTT.

By frequency in the sample, this clonotype is medium-sized. The chain employs TRBV29-1 and TRBJ1-2, with D tentatively TRBD1 (5 bases). Germline V CDR1 and CDR2: SQVTM, ANQGSEA. The CDR3 extends over 13 amino acids. V lost 4 bases and J 4 bases, leaving 13 bases between the germline ends. CDR3 amino acids: CSVVAGPSYGYTF. In nucleotides, the CDR3 is TGCAGCGTTGTCGCGGGGCCGAGCTATGGCTACACCTTC.

This clonotype was counted ten times or more. V usage is TRBV6-5 and J usage is TRBJ1-1; D ambiguous. CDR1 MNHEY and CDR2 SVGAGI come from the germline V gene. CDR3 size: 12 residues. V lost 0 bases to trimming and J lost 9 bases, with 8 bases between them. This CDR3 is CASSYSGLKAFF. CDR3 DNA sequence: TGTGCCAGCAGTTACTCGGGGTTGAAAGCTTTCTTT.

Relative to its sample, this clonotype is medium-sized. The chain employs TRBV18 and TRBJ2-6, with D maybe TRBD2 (5 bases). V was trimmed by 2 bases and J by 1 base, leaving 12 bases between them. Germline CDR1 KGHSH, CDR2 LQKENI. The CDR3 has 17 amino acids. The CDR3, as DNA: TGTGCCAGCTCACCAGGAGGATCTCAATCTGGGGCCAACGTCCTGACTTTC. This sequence encodes CASSPGGSQSGANVLTF.

This clonotype ranks as medium-sized. The chain's CDR3 is CSVERSEECSYNSPLHF. As DNA, the CDR3 is TGCAGCGTTGAAAGGTCGGAGGAATGCTCCTATAATTCACCCCTCCACTTT. The chain links TRBV29-1 to TRBJ1-6; D is ambiguous. CDR1 and CDR2 (germline): SQVTM, ANQGSEA. The V end lost 2 bases, the J end lost 0 bases, and 14 bases lay between the germline ends. This CDR3 has 17 residues.

A word on this clonotype: A much larger clone is a single base away; this may be a read error. The chain combines TRBV19 with TRBJ1-2; weak D call: TRBD1 (5 bases). The CDR3 has 12 residues. V gave up 7 bases and J gave up 3 bases, with 9 bases separating them. CDR1 LNHDA and CDR2 SQIVND come from the germline V gene (reference sequence). CDR3 sequence (DNA): TGTGCCAGTAAGAAGGGGTACTATGGCTACACCTTC. This encodes CASKKGYYGYTF.

This clonotype was counted many times. The DNA for the CDR3 is TGTGCCAGCAGCGTTGACAGGGGTTCACCCCTCCACTTT. Its translation is CASSVDRGSPLHF. V usage is TRBV5-5 and J usage is TRBJ1-6; the match to TRBD1 covers 8 bases. The CDR3 is made up of 13 amino acids. V lost 4 bases, J lost 9 bases, and 3 bases stayed unmatched. From germline, CDR1 is SGHKS and CDR2 YYEKEE (reference sequence). Full variable domain (outside the CDR3, taken from reference TRBV5-5 and TRBJ1-6): DAGVTQSPTHLIKTRGQQVTLRCSPISGHKSVSWYQQVLGQGPQFIFQYYEKEERGRGNFPDRFSARQFPNYSSELNVNALLLGDSALYLCASSVDRGSPLHFGNGTRLTVT.

V usage is TRBV7-9 and J usage is TRBJ1-2; 9 bases match TRBD1. V shed 3 bases and J 3 bases; nucleotides not matched to a gene: 5. Germline V gene lookup returns CDR1 SEHNR and CDR2 FQNEAQ (reference sequence). This CDR3 spans 15 amino acids. In nucleotides, the CDR3 is TGTGCCAGCAGCTTTACAGGGGGCGCGGACTATGGCTACACCTTC. This sequence encodes CASSFTGGADYGYTF.

This chain uses TRBV7-9 with TRBJ1-2; D is perhaps TRBD1 (5 bases). Germline values: CDR1 SEHNR, CDR2 FQNEAQ (reference sequence). Between the trimmed V and J ends, which lost 1 base and 6 bases, there was a span of 9 bases. The length of the CDR3 is 13 residues. CDR3 protein: CASSLGPRDGYTF. The CDR3 region has the DNA TGTGCCAGCAGCTTAGGCCCCAGGGATGGCTACACCTTC.

The V call is TRBV27, the J call TRBJ2-7, with D tentatively TRBD2 (6 bases). The germline gives CDR1 MNHEY, CDR2 SMNVEV (reference sequence). There are 15 residues in the CDR3. Trimming left V 2 bases short and J 5 bases short, with 16 bases between. The CDR3 region has the DNA TGTGCCAGCAGTTTAGGGGGGACGGTGATAGACGAGCAGTACTTC. This codes for CASSLGGTVIDEQYF.

This clonotype was recorded many times. The CDR3 loop reads CASSLIGGEQYF. The CDR3 DNA is TGTGCCAGCAGCCTAATTGGGGGCGAGCAGTACTTC. The rearrangement joins TRBV27 to TRBJ2-7; D assignment may be TRBD1 or TRBD2 (5 bases each). CDR1 is MNHEY and CDR2 is SMNVEV in the germline V gene (reference sequence). The V end was cut by 6 bases, the J end by 6 bases, with 12 bases between. This CDR3 is 12 amino acids long.

V usage is TRBV27 and J usage is TRBJ1-5; no definite D call. This CDR3 region has 12 residues. Per the germline V gene, CDR1 is MNHEY and CDR2 is SMNVEV (reference sequence). Trimming stripped 8 bases from V and 4 bases from J, with 9 bases between. CDR3 residues: CASSTSNQPQHF. The CDR3 region has the DNA TGTGCCAGCTCTACAAGTAATCAGCCCCAGCATTTT.

This clonotype was counted only a few times. The chain links TRBV9 to TRBJ1-1; D is uncertain. Trimming shortened V by 3 bases and J by 2 bases, and 14 bases separated the two germline ends. Germline CDR1 and CDR2: SGDLS and YYNGEE. The CDR3 has 15 residues. Here the CDR3 DNA reads TGTGCCAGCAGCGCCGGACGCGGGGTTAACACTGAAGCTTTCTTT. It translates to CASSAGRGVNTEAFF. The complete variable domain, with remaining parts taken from reference TRBV9 and TRBJ1-1, reads DSGVTQTPKHLITATGQRVTLRCSPRSGDLSVYWYQQSLDQGLQFLIQYYNGEERAKGNILERFSAQQFPDLHSELNLSSLELGDSALYFCASSAGRGVNTEAFFGQGTRLTVV.

This clonotype has just a few counts. V usage is TRBV7-3 and J usage is TRBJ2-7; no definite D call. V lost 2 bases and J 3 bases, leaving 11 bases between the germline ends. This CDR3 region has 14 residues. The germline V gene has CDR1 SGHTA and CDR2 FQGTGA. The CDR3 bases are TGTGCCAGCAGCTTAGGTGGCGGAAACTACGAGCAGTACTTC. Its translation is CASSLGGGNYEQYF.

CDR3 protein: CASSQLQGGQPQHF. CDR3 nucleotides: TGTGCCAGCAGCCAACTTCAGGGCGGGCAGCCCCAGCATTTT. The chain recombines TRBV27 with TRBJ1-5, with a tentative D call TRBD1 (5 bases). V was trimmed by 6 bases and J by 7 bases, leaving 16 bases between them. Germline loops: CDR1 MNHEY, CDR2 SMNVEV (reference sequence). The CDR3 has 14 residues.

The gene calls are TRBV2 and TRBJ1-1; D is perhaps TRBD1 (5 bases). The CDR3 spans 10 residues. Trimming cost V 10 bases and J 4 bases, with 7 bases left between them. Looked up from germline, CDR1 is SNHLY and CDR2 is FYNNEI. The CDR3 region has the DNA TGTGCCACGGGGCCCACTGAAGCTTTCTTT. It codes for CATGPTEAFF.

This clonotype was counted a few times. The CDR3: CASSKGSSSYEQYF. Written as DNA, the CDR3 is TGTGCCAGCTCAAAGGGGTCGAGCTCCTACGAGCAGTACTTC. The chain carries TRBV9 and TRBJ2-7, with D tentatively TRBD1 (5 bases). V shed 7 bases and J shed 0 bases, with 14 bases lying between them. Germline V gene data show CDR1 as SGDLS and CDR2 as YYNGEE. The CDR3 consists of 14 residues.

This clonotype was recorded a few times. CDR3 loop: CASMPGRGEAFF. CDR3 nucleotides: TGTGCCAGCATGCCCGGCAGAGGAGAAGCTTTCTTT. V gene TRBV27 combines with J gene TRBJ1-1; D gene unclear. Germline V gene sequence: CDR1 MNHEY, CDR2 SMNVEV (reference sequence). The length of the CDR3 is 12 residues. Trimming removed 7 bases at V and 8 bases at J, with 14 bases between.